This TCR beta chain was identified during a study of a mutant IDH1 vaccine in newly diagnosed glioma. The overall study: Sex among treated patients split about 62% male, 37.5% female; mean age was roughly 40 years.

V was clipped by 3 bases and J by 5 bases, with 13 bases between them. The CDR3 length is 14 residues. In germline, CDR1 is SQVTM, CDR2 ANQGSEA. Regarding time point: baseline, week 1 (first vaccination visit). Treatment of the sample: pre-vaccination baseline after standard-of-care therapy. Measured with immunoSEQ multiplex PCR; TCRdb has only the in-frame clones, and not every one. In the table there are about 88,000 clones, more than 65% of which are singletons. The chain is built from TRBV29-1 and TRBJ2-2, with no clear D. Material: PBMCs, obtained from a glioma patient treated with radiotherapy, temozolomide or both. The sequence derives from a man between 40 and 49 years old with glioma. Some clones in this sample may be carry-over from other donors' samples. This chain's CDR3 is CSVDLGWGTGELFF. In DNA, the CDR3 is TGCAGCGTTGACTTGGGGTGGGGAACCGGGGAGCTGTTTTTT.